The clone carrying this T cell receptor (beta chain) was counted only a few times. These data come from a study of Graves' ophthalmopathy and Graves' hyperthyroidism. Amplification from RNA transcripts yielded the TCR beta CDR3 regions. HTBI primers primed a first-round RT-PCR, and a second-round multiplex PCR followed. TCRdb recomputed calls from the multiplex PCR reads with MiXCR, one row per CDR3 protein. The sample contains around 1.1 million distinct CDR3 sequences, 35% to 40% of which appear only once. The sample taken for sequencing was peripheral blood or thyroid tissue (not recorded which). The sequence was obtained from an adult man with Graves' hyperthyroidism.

The CDR3: CATSRVVGTGQPLGEQYF. The CDR3, as DNA: TGTGCCACCAGCAGAGTAGTGGGAACGGGACAGCCGTTGGGAGAGCAGTACTTC. The chain is built from TRBV15 and TRBJ2-7, with 7 bases aligning to TRBD1. CDR3 length: 18 residues. V was clipped by 1 base and J by 7 bases; unmatched bases: 19. Germline V gene lookup returns CDR1 LNHNV and CDR2 YYDKDF (reference sequence).